This entry concerns a single TCR beta chain. The antigen is not known. This CDR3 has 14 amino acids. Germline V lookup: CDR1 SGHAT, CDR2 FQNNGV. V was trimmed by 4 bases and J by 3 bases, leaving 11 bases between them. This specimen comes from a study of PD-1 blockade in classical Hodgkin lymphoma. Study results and limitations: According to reports, newly diagnosed patients had lower baseline TCR diversity than healthy donors, and relapsed/refractory patients had lower baseline TCR diversity still.

Profiling relied on immunoSEQ multiplex PCR, and the TCRdb table lists in-frame clones only, not all of them. The sample yields roughly 36,000 clones, around 80% seen once. Described time point: cycle 4 day 1 (C4D1), after 6 weeks of nivolumab. Each of the patients experienced relapse following autologous stem cell transplantation, and their brentuximab vedotin exposure differed. The chain links TRBV11-2 to TRBJ2-3, with D possibly matching TRBD2 (6 bases). Sequences were derived from peripheral blood mononuclear cells (PBMCs), sampled before the fourth cycle of nivolumab. This sequence was found in a human donor with classical Hodgkin lymphoma. CDR3 protein: CASSWRGGTDTQYF. In DNA form, the CDR3 reads TGTGCCAGCAGCTGGAGGGGTGGAACAGATACGCAGTATTTT.